This TCR beta chain was captured by sequencing in a study of cytomegalovirus exposure and HLA in healthy donors. Study-level points and caveats: The classifier was said to identify cytomegalovirus status with high specificity and sensitivity.

CDR3 length: 16 amino acids. Per germline, CDR1 LGHNT and CDR2 FRNRAP. V was shortened by 2 bases and J by 6 bases, with 19 bases between the two germline ends. As for this clone: The antigen is not known.

60 Vbeta and 13 Jbeta primers were used in PCR. The protocol was immunoSEQ multiplex PCR, while the TCRdb copy is restricted to in-frame clones and leaves out a portion. The data contain some 150,000 clones, roughly three quarters of them seen just once; the ten biggest clones take up 3.5%. The sequence was obtained from a human donor in good health. This chain links TRBV12-5 with TRBJ1-1; D is uncertain. What was sequenced was PBMCs. CDR3 nucleotides: TGTGCTAGTGGTTTGACGGTAGTCGTAAAGTCCCCTGAAGCTTTCTTT. It yields the protein CASGLTVVVKSPEAFF.